The entry below describes one T cell receptor (beta chain). Antigen: not known. The data stem from a study of cytomegalovirus exposure and HLA in healthy donors. Study summary: HLA-typed donors contributed approximately 92 million unique TCRs, which were held in an early data release. Study outcomes and limitations: Later analysis identified a missense DCLRE1C variant that was linked to TCR beta V- and J-gene trimming. Within a later analysis, the majority of CMV-associated TCR beta chains appeared HLA-restricted. HLA alleles were associated with 15,000 to 20,000 TCR beta sequences in a later analysis at 0.05 false discovery rate.

The CDR3 length is 15 residues. V was clipped by 7 bases and J by 1 base; unmatched bases: 7. Germline CDR1 and CDR2: MDHEN and SYDVKM. Primers included in the PCR were 60 Vbeta and 13 Jbeta primers. Sequenced by immunoSEQ multiplex PCR; TCRdb stores in-frame clones only, minus some. The sample lists some 110,000 clones, approximately 70% occurring once. Sample: PBMCs. The receptor was derived from a woman under 40 in good health and CMV-seronegative. The chain links TRBV28 to TRBJ2-3, with 8 positions matching TRBD2. The DNA for the CDR3 is TGTGCCAGCATCAAGCGGGGGTTAGGCACAGATACGCAGTATTTT. Residues: CASIKRGLGTDTQYF. Filled out from reference TRBV28 and TRBJ2-3, the complete variable domain reads DVKVTQSSRYLVKRTGEKVFLECVQDMDHENMFWYRQDPGLGLRLIYFSYDVKMKEKGDIPEGYSVSREKKERFSLILESASTNQTSMYLCASIKRGLGTDTQYFGPGTRLTVL.